Presented here are 28 T cell receptor beta chains from one specimen sequenced in a study of cytomegalovirus exposure and HLA in healthy donors. The PCR contained 60 Vbeta and 13 Jbeta primers. Sequencing used immunoSEQ multiplex PCR; TCRdb keeps in-frame clones, though not all of them. This sample has approximately 150,000 clones, with about 65% found just once. The sequenced material came from PBMCs. The receptors were gathered from a woman younger than 35 in good health and CMV-seropositive.

The chain combines TRBV5-1 with TRBJ2-5, with D maybe TRBD2 (7 bases). V was shortened by 4 bases and J by 5 bases, with 30 bases between the two germline ends. Germline CDR1 is SGHRS and CDR2 is YFSETQ. The CDR3 contains 19 residues. CDR3 coding DNA: TGCGCCAGCAGCCGAGGGGGGGAACGGGGGCAAATAGGTCGGGAGACCCAGTACTTC. It encodes CASSRGGERGQIGRETQYF.

This clone appeared once. The V and J genes are TRBV10-3 and TRBJ2-5; 10 nucleotides line up with TRBD1. Germline V lookup: CDR1 ENHRY, CDR2 SYGVKD. V was pared by 8 bases and J by 5 bases, with 2 bases of the junction left unmatched. This CDR3 spans 12 amino acids. The CDR3 region has the DNA TGTGCCATCGGACAGGGGGGGGAGACCCAGTACTTC. This encodes CAIGQGGETQYF.

The chain is built from TRBV6-5 and TRBJ2-5, with 7 bases identical to TRBD1. The J call may be wrong; the DNA end is better matched by TRBJ2-7. CDR1 MNHEY and CDR2 SVGAGI come from the germline V gene. The CDR3 has 14 amino acids. DNA of the CDR3: TGTGCCAGCAGTTACTCGACAGGGTTTGACGAGCAGTACTTC. Its translation: CASSYSTGFDEQYF.

There are a few counts of this clone. This sequence joins TRBV4-1 and TRBJ1-5; the D is unclear. In germline, CDR1 is MGHRA, CDR2 YSYEKL. The CDR3 is 13 residues long. Trimming cost V 4 bases and J 5 bases, with 9 bases left between them. CDR3 DNA sequence: TGCGCCAGCAGCCCAGAATACTATCAGCCCCAGCATTTT. Amino acids: CASSPEYYQPQHF.

The chain has TRBV25-1 and TRBJ1-6; 8 nucleotides line up with TRBD1. After removal of 3 bases from V and 9 bases from J, the junction contained 7 bases not matched to a gene. CDR3 size: 15 residues. The germline gives CDR1 MGHDK, CDR2 SYGVNS. The DNA of the CDR3 is TGTGCCAGCAGTGACCCTGGACAGGGCAGTTCACCCCTCCACTTT. It translates to CASSDPGQGSSPLHF.

This clone counts as medium-sized. This rearrangement joins TRBV27 to TRBJ2-3; possible D gene TRBD1, 5 bases. Germline V gene lookup returns CDR1 MNHEY and CDR2 SMNVEV (reference sequence). The length of the CDR3 is 15 residues. Trimming pared 7 bases from V and 0 bases from J, leaving 14 bases between. The CDR3 here is CASTEFQGSTDTQYF. CDR3 nucleotides: TGTGCCAGCACCGAGTTTCAGGGTAGCACAGATACGCAGTATTTT.

J is TRBJ1-5 and V is TRBV27; D remains ambiguous. The CDR3 extends over 12 amino acids. Between the trimmed V and J ends, which lost 6 bases and 6 bases, there was a span of 9 bases. Germline CDR1 reads MNHEY; CDR2 reads SMNVEV (reference sequence). The CDR3 sequence is CASSRHGQPQHF. The CDR3 nucleotides read TGTGCCAGCAGCCGTCACGGTCAGCCCCAGCATTTT.

The rearrangement uses TRBV5-5 and TRBJ1-1; TRBD1 matches 8 bases. J lost 5 bases, V lost 2 bases, and 5 bases had no gene match. The CDR3 runs 14 residues. CDR1 is SGHKS, CDR2 YYEKEE, per germline (reference sequence). The CDR3 DNA is TGTGCCAGCAGCTTTGGACAGGGCCAGACTGAAGCTTTCTTT. This sequence encodes CASSFGQGQTEAFF.

The rearrangement joins TRBV27 to TRBJ2-2; a weak D match, TRBD2 (5 bases). The length of the CDR3 is 13 residues. Looked up from germline, CDR1 is MNHEY and CDR2 is SMNVEV (reference sequence). Deletions cut 6 bases from V and 5 bases from J, with 10 bases between. CDR3 loop: CASRGERTGELFF. CDR3 in DNA: TGTGCCAGCAGGGGAGAGCGGACCGGGGAGCTGTTTTTT.

The chain combines TRBV27 with TRBJ1-2, with D possibly being TRBD1 (6 bases). Trimming took 6 bases from V and 4 from J, leaving 15 bases between them. From germline, CDR1 is MNHEY and CDR2 SMNVEV (reference sequence). The CDR3 length is 14 residues. The CDR3 region is CASSPQGNAYGYTF. CDR3 in DNA: TGTGCCAGCAGCCCGCAGGGGAATGCCTATGGCTACACCTTC.

The V gene is TRBV18, the J gene TRBJ1-6, with D perhaps matching TRBD1 (6 bases). The V gene's germline CDR1 is KGHSH and CDR2 LQKENI. V lost 2 bases and J 10 bases, leaving 12 bases between the germline ends. The CDR3 totals 14 residues. CDR3 sequence (DNA): TGTGCCAGCTCACCAAACAGGGATAGGTCACCCCTCCACTTT. This gives the protein CASSPNRDRSPLHF.

The CDR3 nucleotides are TGCGCCAGCAGCCCCAGGACTAGCGGACGACCAGATACGCAGTATTTT. Translated, it gives CASSPRTSGRPDTQYF. This chain joins TRBV5-1 and TRBJ2-3, with 10 bases matching TRBD2. J was trimmed by 4 bases and V by 4 bases; bases with no gene match: 9. The CDR3 totals 16 residues. Germline V gene data show CDR1 as SGHRS and CDR2 as YFSETQ.

J is TRBJ2-3 and V is TRBV7-3; tentatively, D is TRBD1 (6 bases). From germline, CDR1 is SGHTA and CDR2 FQGTGA. V lost 5 bases, J lost 5 bases, and 11 bases lay in between. The CDR3 is 13 residues long. The CDR3 DNA sequence: TGTGCCAGCAGCATCGGACAGTTAGATACGCAGTATTTT. Protein product: CASSIGQLDTQYF.

This chain connects TRBV28 to TRBJ1-3; D not resolved. The CDR3 contains 14 residues. Germline V gene lookup returns CDR1 MDHEN and CDR2 SYDVKM. V lost 5 bases to trimming and J lost 4 bases, with 12 bases between them. The CDR3 loop reads CASSPLPEGNTIYF. Written as DNA, the CDR3 is TGTGCCAGCAGTCCACTTCCGGAGGGAAACACCATATATTTT.

The CDR3 loop reads CASSQTGTGVRNQPQHF. The CDR3 DNA reads TGTGCCAGCAGCCAAACCGGGACAGGGGTACGCAATCAGCCCCAGCATTTT. The chain uses TRBV5-5 and TRBJ1-5; 10 bases fit TRBD1. The V segment lost 4 bases and the J segment 2 bases; nucleotides outside the gene matches: 9. Germline lookup yields CDR1 SGHKS and CDR2 YYEKEE (reference sequence). The CDR3 consists of 17 residues.

The chain couples TRBV23-1 to TRBJ1-1, with D perhaps matching TRBD1 (5 bases). TRBV23-1 is identified as an open reading frame with a role that is uncertain. The length of the CDR3 is 14 residues. V was shortened by 3 bases and J by 7 bases, with 15 bases between the two germline ends. CDR3 bases: TGCGCCAGCAGTCATCCGGGACTTGGGGTTGAAGCTTTCTTT. It yields the protein CASSHPGLGVEAFF.

The J gene is TRBJ2-7, the V gene TRBV28, with 9 bases lining up with TRBD2. Germline CDR1 and CDR2: MDHEN and SYDVKM. Germline trimming cut 6 bases from V and 2 bases from J; bases unmatched to any gene: 2. The CDR3 is 13 residues long. The CDR3 DNA reads TGTGCCAGCAGCATAGCGGGAGCCTACGAGCAGTACTTC. Its translation is CASSIAGAYEQYF. The full variable domain, rest sourced from reference TRBV28 and TRBJ2-7, is DVKVTQSSRYLVKRTGEKVFLECVQDMDHENMFWYRQDPGLGLRLIYFSYDVKMKEKGDIPEGYSVSREKKERFSLILESASTNQTSMYLCASSIAGAYEQYFGPGTRLTVT.

The chain joins TRBV14 to TRBJ1-4, with D possibly being TRBD1 (6 bases). Between the trimmed V and J ends, which lost 1 base and 3 bases, there was a span of 9 bases. This CDR3 spans 15 amino acids. CDR1 and CDR2 (germline): SGHDN, FVKESK. The chain's CDR3 is CASSQGGTPNEKLFF. CDR3 nucleotide sequence: TGTGCCAGCAGCCAAGGAGGGACACCTAATGAAAAACTGTTTTTT. Combining the CDR3 with reference TRBV14 and TRBJ1-4 gives the whole variable domain EAGVTQFPSHSVIEKGQTVTLRCDPISGHDNLYWYRRVMGKEIKFLLHFVKESKQDESGMPNNRFLAERTGGTYSTLKVQPAELEDSGVYFCASSQGGTPNEKLFFGSGTQLSVL.

The CDR3 loop reads CAWSSPAGKLFF. The CDR3 region has the DNA TGTGCCTGGAGTTCTCCCGCCGGAAAACTGTTTTTT. The rearrangement uses TRBV30 and TRBJ1-4; D is ambiguous. The CDR3 has 12 residues. V lost 2 bases, J lost 10 bases, and 11 bases lay in between. In germline, CDR1 is GTSNPN, CDR2 SVGIG (reference sequence).

This clone was recorded once. The chain carries TRBV18 and TRBJ2-4, with D perhaps matching TRBD1 (6 bases). The germline V gene encodes CDR1 KGHSH and CDR2 LQKENI. The ends were cut back, 5 bases at V and 5 bases at J, with 16 bases in the middle. The CDR3 sequence is 15 residues long. The CDR3 region has the DNA TGTGCCAGCTCATCCCGAGGACAGAACGAAAACATTCAGTACTTC. Amino acid sequence: CASSSRGQNENIQYF.

V and J are TRBV5-1 and TRBJ2-3; 7 bases agree with TRBD1. V dropped 3 bases and J dropped 2; count of bases not matched to a gene: 9. This CDR3 spans 16 amino acids. Germline V gene data show CDR1 as SGHRS and CDR2 as YFSETQ. CDR3 DNA sequence: TGCGCCAGCAGCTACAACTACAGGGGATACACAGATACGCAGTATTTT. Its translation is CASSYNYRGYTDTQYF.

The chain combines TRBV4-1 with TRBJ2-6; possibly TRBD2 for D (6 bases). Deletions cut 6 bases from V and 4 bases from J, with 10 bases between. CDR1 and CDR2 from the germline V gene are MGHRA and YSYEKL. The CDR3 covers 14 residues. This CDR3 is CASRGTLGANVLTF. CDR3 DNA sequence: TGCGCCAGCAGGGGGACTTTAGGGGCCAACGTCCTGACTTTC.

The chain combines TRBV2 with TRBJ1-6; the match to TRBD1 covers 8 bases. The V segment lost 5 bases and the J segment 5 bases; nucleotides outside the gene matches: 2. This CDR3 is 14 amino acids long. CDR1 SNHLY and CDR2 FYNNEI come from the germline V gene. The CDR3 DNA reads as TGTGCCAGCAGTCTGGACAGGGATAATTCACCCCTCCACTTT. Its protein product is CASSLDRDNSPLHF.

This rearrangement joins TRBV25-1 to TRBJ2-5; 9 nucleotides align to TRBD1. Germline CDR1 reads MGHDK; CDR2 reads SYGVNS. Trimming took 4 bases from V and 2 from J; bases not matched to a gene: 5. CDR3 length: 15 residues. DNA for the CDR3: TGTGCCAGCAGTGGCATGGGGACAGGGCAAGAGACCCAGTACTTC. Translated: CASSGMGTGQETQYF.

CDR3 amino acids: CSVARGELTDTQYF. As DNA, the CDR3 is TGCAGCGTTGCCAGGGGGGAACTCACAGATACGCAGTATTTT. This chain connects TRBV29-1 to TRBJ2-3; D perhaps matches TRBD1 (7 bases). Germline V lookup: CDR1 SQVTM, CDR2 ANQGSEA. The CDR3 has 14 residues. V gave up 4 bases and J gave up 2 bases, with 13 bases separating them.

This chain joins TRBV21-1 and TRBJ2-7; the table gives TRBD1 as D, unverified against the DNA. TRBV21-1 is reported as a pseudogene. CDR3 length equals 14 residues. CDR3 loop: CASSSDSSSYEQYF. The CDR3 coding sequence is TGTGCCAGCAGCTCAGACAGTAGCTCCTACGAGCAGTACTTC.

The V and J genes are TRBV5-4 and TRBJ1-5; D might be TRBD1 (5 bases). From germline, CDR1 is SGHNT and CDR2 YYREEE (reference sequence). Trimming took off 3 bases at V and 7 bases at J, with 11 bases between the two ends. This CDR3 is 13 amino acids long. The CDR3 nucleotides read TGTGCCAGCAGCTCGGGGGGGGAGCAGCCCCAGCATTTT. Translated: CASSSGGEQPQHF.

The J gene is TRBJ1-1, the V gene TRBV6-6, with D possibly being TRBD1 (5 bases). Germline CDR1 reads MNHNY; CDR2 reads SVGAGI (reference sequence). The CDR3 consists of 13 residues. Between the trimmed V and J ends, which lost 7 bases and 1 base, there was a span of 10 bases. The CDR3: CASTIGGNTEAFF. CDR3 nucleotide sequence: TGTGCCAGCACCATCGGGGGGAACACTGAAGCTTTCTTT.